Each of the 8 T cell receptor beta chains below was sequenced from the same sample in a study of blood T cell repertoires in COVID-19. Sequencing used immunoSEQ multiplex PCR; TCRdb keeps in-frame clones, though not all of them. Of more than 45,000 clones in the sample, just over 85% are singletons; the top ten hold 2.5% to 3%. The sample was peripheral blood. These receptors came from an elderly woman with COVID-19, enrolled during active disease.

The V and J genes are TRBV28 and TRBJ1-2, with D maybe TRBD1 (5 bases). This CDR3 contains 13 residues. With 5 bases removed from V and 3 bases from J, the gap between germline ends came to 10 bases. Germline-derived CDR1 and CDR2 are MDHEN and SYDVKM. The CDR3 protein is CASSAGTDYGYTF. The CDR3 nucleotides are TGTGCCAGCAGTGCGGGGACGGACTATGGCTACACCTTC.

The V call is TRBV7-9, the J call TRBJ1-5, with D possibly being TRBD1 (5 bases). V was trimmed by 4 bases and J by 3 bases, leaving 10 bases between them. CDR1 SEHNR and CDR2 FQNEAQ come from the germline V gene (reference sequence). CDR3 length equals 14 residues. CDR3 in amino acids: CASSSTGPNQPQHF. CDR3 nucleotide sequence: TGTGCCAGCAGCTCTACAGGCCCCAATCAGCCCCAGCATTTT.

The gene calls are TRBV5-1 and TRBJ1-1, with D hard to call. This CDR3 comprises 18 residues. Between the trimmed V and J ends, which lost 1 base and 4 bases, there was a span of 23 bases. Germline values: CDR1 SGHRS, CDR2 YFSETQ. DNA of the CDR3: TGCGCCAGCAGCTTGCTTCTTTTAGGAGGGCCCCTCAGCACTGAAGCTTTCTTT. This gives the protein CASSLLLLGGPLSTEAFF.

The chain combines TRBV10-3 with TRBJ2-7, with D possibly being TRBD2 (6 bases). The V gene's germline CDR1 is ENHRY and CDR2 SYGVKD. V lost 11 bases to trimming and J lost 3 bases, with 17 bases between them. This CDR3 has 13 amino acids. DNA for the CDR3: TGTGCCTCGTCGGGGGTTCAAGGCTACGAGCAGTACTTC. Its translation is CASSGVQGYEQYF.

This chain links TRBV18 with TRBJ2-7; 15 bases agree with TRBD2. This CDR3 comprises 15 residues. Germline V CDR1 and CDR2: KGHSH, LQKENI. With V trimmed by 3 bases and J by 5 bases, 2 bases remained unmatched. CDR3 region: CASSPGTSGRNEQYF. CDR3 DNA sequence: TGTGCCAGCTCACCCGGGACTAGCGGGAGGAACGAGCAGTACTTC.

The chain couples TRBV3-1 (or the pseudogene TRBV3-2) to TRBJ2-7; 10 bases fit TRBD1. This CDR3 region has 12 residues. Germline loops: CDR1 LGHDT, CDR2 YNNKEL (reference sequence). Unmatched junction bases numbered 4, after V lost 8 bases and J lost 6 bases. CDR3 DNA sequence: TGTGCCAGCCGGGACAGGGGTCCCGAGCAGTACTTC. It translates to CASRDRGPEQYF.

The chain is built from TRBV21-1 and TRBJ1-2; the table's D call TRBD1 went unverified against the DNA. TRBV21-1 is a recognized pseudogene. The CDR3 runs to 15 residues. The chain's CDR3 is CASGIIQGSNYGYTF. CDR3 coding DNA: TGTGCCAGCGGTATTATACAGGGGAGTAACTATGGCTACACCTTC.

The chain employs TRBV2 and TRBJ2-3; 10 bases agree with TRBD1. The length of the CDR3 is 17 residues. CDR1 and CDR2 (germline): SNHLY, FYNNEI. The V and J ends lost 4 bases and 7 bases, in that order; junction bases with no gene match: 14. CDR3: CASSVERDRGETNTQYF. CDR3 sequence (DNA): TGTGCCAGCAGTGTGGAACGGGACAGGGGAGAAACAAATACGCAGTATTTT. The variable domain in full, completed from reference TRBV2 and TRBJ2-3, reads EPEVTQTPSHQVTQMGQEVILRCVPISNHLYFYWYRQILGQKVEFLVSFYNNEISEKSEIFDDQFSVERPDGSNFTLKIRSTKLEDSAMYFCASSVERDRGETNTQYFGPGTRLTVL.